This TCR beta chain stems from a study of blood T cell repertoires in COVID-19. Study as a whole: Samples of COVID-19 (acute and convalescent) were obtained from the United States, Italy and Spain.

The CDR3 has 16 amino acids. Germline CDR1 and CDR2: MGHRA and YSYEKL. V shed 0 bases, J shed 7 bases, and the junction held 7 bases outside the gene matches. Seattle patient enrollment occurred during active infection, with longitudinal follow-up thereafter. The protocol was immunoSEQ multiplex PCR, while the TCRdb copy is restricted to in-frame clones and leaves out a portion. The repertoire holds almost 200,000 clones, with around four fifths as singletons. The source material was peripheral blood. The sequence was collected from a man aged 55-75 years with COVID-19, enrolled during active disease. The rearrangement joins TRBV4-1 to TRBJ2-5, with 11 positions matching TRBD1. The CDR3 protein is CASSQDFRTGGGTQYF. For the CDR3, the DNA is TGCGCCAGCAGCCAAGACTTCAGGACAGGGGGCGGGACCCAGTACTTC.